The text below deals with one TCR beta chain. Its specificity is not known. This specimen belongs to a study of shared clonotypes between healthy human individuals. Regarding the study as a whole: Clonotypes which were not shared had lower generation probabilities than clonotypes that all four donors shared.

Positively selected for CCR7, the CD45RO-negative cells used as naive CD8 cells excluded terminally differentiated effector memory CD45RA+ cells. Assay: immunoSEQ multiplex PCR; the TCRdb copy retains only in-frame clones and omits some. The table lists about 2.2 million clones, 85% to 95% of them singletons. Germline CDR1 SGHAT, CDR2 FQNNGV. CDR3 length: 15 amino acids. V lost 6 bases to trimming and J lost 8 bases; unmatched junction nucleotides: 15. The sample was naive CD8+ T cells from PBMCs. The chain links TRBV11-2 to TRBJ2-5; the match to TRBD2 covers 7 bases. This sequence was found in a man in his late teens or twenties in good health. Some clones in this sample may be carry-over from other donors' samples. Written as DNA, the CDR3 is TGTGCCAGCAGACTTGGGGGAGGGACGGGAGGAACCCAGTACTTC. It translates to CASRLGGGTGGTQYF. Together with reference TRBV11-2 and TRBJ2-5, the CDR3 gives the full variable domain: EAGVAQSPRYKIIEKRQSVAFWCNPISGHATLYWYQQILGQGPKLLIQFQNNGVVDDSQLPKDRFSAERLKGVDSTLKIQPAKLEDSAVYLCASRLGGGTGGTQYFGPGTRLLVL.